These T cell receptor beta chains were read from a single sample in a study of identical twins. TCRdb re-called the 5' RACE reads with MiXCR, one entry per CDR3 protein. The repertoire includes 1.5 million or so distinct CDR3 sequences, roughly a third of them detected once, and under 0.35% sits in the top ten. The source material was cord blood. These TCRs come from a newborn girl in good health. Both conserved end residues are part of each CDR3. A D gene is named only where the DNA matches it firmly. Not all rows give a size; the values are once, few, many and, for expanded clones, a class.

>TRBJ2-2|TRBD2|TRBV24-1|-
TGTGCCACCAGTGACCCCGGACTAGCGGATACAAGCGGGGAGCTGTTTTTT
CATSDPGLADTSGELFF
>TRBJ2-5|-|TRBV20-1|-
TGCAGTGCTAGAGGCGGACTACTTTACTACAATGAGCAGTACTTC
CSARGGLLYYNEQYF
>TRBJ2-3|-|TRBV10-3|-
TGTGCCACCGGGCCAGGAGAGGATACGCAGTATTTT
CATGPGEDTQYF
>TRBJ2-5|-|TRBV12-3/TRBV12-4|-
TGTGCCAGCAGGTCCGCGAGGGGCGTTCAAGAGACCCAGTACTTC
CASRSARGVQETQYF
>TRBJ2-5|-|TRBV14|few
TGTGCCAGCAGCCAGCACGGGAGAGGGGCCCAAGAGACCCAGTACTTC
CASSQHGRGAQETQYF
>TRBJ2-7|-|TRBV27|-
TGTGCCAGCAGTTTATCCTCCCACCGTGAGCAGTACTTC
CASSLSSHREQYF
>TRBJ1-1|TRBD1|TRBV25-1|few
TGTGCCAGCAGTGAATTCGGGACAGGGGGACCGAACACTGAAGCTTTCTTT
CASSEFGTGGPNTEAFF
>TRBJ2-7|-|TRBV20-1|few
TGCAGTGCTAGAGTGTGGGGCCACGGGGTGATTTTGGCCTACGAGCAGTACTTC
CSARVWGHGVILAYEQYF
>TRBJ2-1|-|TRBV12-3/TRBV12-4|-
TGTGCCAGCAGATTTTTTGGGAATGAGCAGTTCTTC
CASRFFGNEQFF
>TRBJ2-3|TRBD2|TRBV12-3/TRBV12-4|-
TGTGCCAGCAGTTCAGGGACTAGCGGGGTTACTAGAACAGATATGCAGTATTTT
CASSSGTSGVTRTDMQYF
>TRBJ2-5|-|TRBV7-9|-
TGTGCCAGCAGCTTACGCCTAGTCCGGGAGACCCAGTACTTC
CASSLRLVRETQYF
>TRBJ1-5|-|TRBV7-9|-
TGTGCCAGCAGCTTAGCGGGGCAGGAGAGGGGTGGCAATCAGCCCCAGCATTTT
CASSLAGQERGGNQPQHF
>TRBJ2-1|-|TRBV3-1|-
TGTGCCAGCAGCCAGTCAAGGGTTAATGAGCAGTTCTTC
CASSQSRVNEQFF
>TRBJ2-1|TRBD2|TRBV6-1|few
TGTGCCAGCAAGGGACTAGCCCCCTACAATGAGCAGTTCTTC
CASKGLAPYNEQFF
>TRBJ2-1|TRBD1|TRBV4-2|few
TGTGCCAGCAGCCAAGCACAGGGGAAAGGCTCCTACAATGAGCAGTTCTTC
CASSQAQGKGSYNEQFF
>TRBJ2-5|TRBD1|TRBV5-1|few
TGCGCCAGCAGCATTAAGACAGGGAGAGGAGAGACCCAGTACTTC
CASSIKTGRGETQYF
>TRBJ1-5|-|TRBV18|-
TGTGCCAGCTCACCTGACGGGCGGTACAATCGGCCCCAGCATTTT
CASSPDGRYNRPQHF
>TRBJ2-1|-|TRBV20-1|-
TGCAGTGCCCGACCTTCGTACAATGGGCAGTTCTTC
CSARPSYNGQFF
>TRBJ2-5|-|TRBV20-1|-
TGCAGTCCGTCACCTCAGTACTTC
CSPSPQYF
>TRBJ2-1|TRBD2|TRBV2|few
TGTGCCAGCAGTATCAGCGGGAGGGGTTACAATGAGCAGTTCTTC
CASSISGRGYNEQFF
>TRBJ1-6|-|TRBV20-1|-
TGCAGTGCCCAGGCTGGAGATTCACCCCTCCACTTT
CSAQAGDSPLHF
>TRBJ1-2|-|TRBV9|-
TGTGCCAGCAGCGTAGCGTCTTTTGGGGTCCCCTATGGCTACACCTTC
CASSVASFGVPYGYTF
>TRBJ1-2|-|TRBV12-3/TRBV12-4|few
TGTGCCAGCAGTCGTGAGGCTAGCCGCTATGGCTACACCTTC
CASSREASRYGYTF
>TRBJ2-7|-|TRBV29-1|-
TGCAGCGTTGCAGCAAGCAATGAGCAGTACTTC
CSVAASNEQYF
>TRBJ2-2|-|TRBV19|-
TGTGCCAGTATCGGCCGTCAAGGGGAGCTGTTTTTT
CASIGRQGELFF
>TRBJ2-3|-|TRBV10-3|-
TGTGCCATCAGTGACCTATCCCCCGGTACGCAGTATTTT
CAISDLSPGTQYF
>TRBJ2-1|TRBD2|TRBV12-3/TRBV12-4|-
TGTGCCAGCAGTACCCCCGGGACTAGCGGACTCAATGAGCAGTTCTTC
CASSTPGTSGLNEQFF
>TRBJ2-7|-|TRBV4-1|-
TGCGCCAGCAGCCAACTTCATTCCCTTACCTACGAGCAGTACTTC
CASSQLHSLTYEQYF